The 10 T cell receptor beta chains reported below all come from one sample, sequenced in a study of T cell responses to AZD1222 COVID-19 vaccine. Profiled with immunoSEQ multiplex PCR; TCRdb holds only in-frame clones, not every one. Of about 160,000 clones in the sample, more than 70% were seen once. This material consisted of peripheral blood, taken on day 0 of AZD1222 vaccination. Receptors were obtained from an adult in good health.

In its sample, this clone was seen a few times. This sequence joins TRBV4-3 and TRBJ2-5, with D maybe TRBD2 (5 bases). CDR1 is LGHNA and CDR2 is YSLEER in the germline V gene. Trimming cost V 1 base and J 9 bases, with 12 bases left between them. This CDR3 is 13 amino acids long. This chain's CDR3 is CASSQVRGMAQYF. The CDR3 DNA reads TGCGCCAGCAGCCAAGTAAGAGGGATGGCCCAGTACTTC.

The chain is built from TRBV29-1 and TRBJ2-7; perhaps TRBD1 as D (5 bases). V was cut by 4 bases and J by 1 base, with 14 bases left in between. The germline V gene encodes CDR1 SQVTM and CDR2 ANQGSEA. The CDR3 runs 14 residues. The CDR3: CSVVKGLGSYEQYF. The CDR3, as DNA: TGCAGCGTTGTAAAGGGGTTGGGGTCCTACGAGCAGTACTTC.

This clone is large (0.1 to 1%) in the sample. The gene calls are TRBV4-2 and TRBJ2-7, with 8 bases identical to TRBD1. With 4 bases clipped from V and 7 bases from J, the junction kept 3 bases outside the gene matches. Germline CDR1 reads LGHNA; CDR2 reads YNFKEQ. The CDR3 runs to 12 residues. The CDR3 region is CASSLDRGEQYF. The CDR3 nucleotides are TGTGCCAGCAGCCTTGACAGGGGAGAGCAGTACTTC.

The chain carries TRBV5-4 and TRBJ2-1; no definite D call. Germline-derived CDR1 and CDR2 are SGHNT and YYREEE (reference sequence). CDR3 size: 12 residues. V was cut by 0 bases and J by 5 bases, with 3 bases left in between. CDR3 in DNA: TGTGCCAGCAGCTTGGTGGACAATGAGCAGTTCTTC. Amino acids: CASSLVDNEQFF.

The rearrangement uses TRBV7-9 and TRBJ2-3, with 7 nucleotides matching TRBD2. Germline CDR1 SEHNR, CDR2 FQNEAQ (reference sequence). V gave up 5 bases and J gave up 0 bases; unmatched junction bases: 11. This CDR3 comprises 17 residues. CDR3 residues: CASSPPLRGGSTDTQYF. The DNA of the CDR3 is TGTGCCAGCAGCCCACCACTACGCGGGGGTAGCACAGATACGCAGTATTTT.

The chain is built from TRBV7-9 and TRBJ1-1; the D is unclear. Germline loops: CDR1 SEHNR, CDR2 FQNEAQ (reference sequence). The CDR3 consists of 13 residues. V was shortened by 5 bases and J by 1 base, with 8 bases between the two germline ends. CDR3 in DNA: TGTGCCAGCAGCGTTATAGGGAACACTGAAGCTTTCTTT. Translation: CASSVIGNTEAFF.

V usage is TRBV7-2 and J usage is TRBJ2-7, with D tentatively TRBD2 (5 bases). CDR3 length: 14 residues. Germline values: CDR1 SGHTA, CDR2 FQGNSA. V shed 1 base and J shed 0 bases, with 7 bases lying between them. The CDR3 here is CASSLGRFSYEQYF. Written as DNA, the CDR3 is TGTGCCAGCAGCTTAGGGAGGTTCTCCTACGAGCAGTACTTC.

V is TRBV19 and J is TRBJ2-7; maybe TRBD2 (6 bases). V was shortened by 3 bases and J by 0 bases, with 12 bases between the two germline ends. There are 15 residues in the CDR3. Germline V gives CDR1 LNHDA, CDR2 SQIVND (reference sequence). CDR3 residues: CASSIGLAHSYEQYF. CDR3 nucleotides: TGTGCCAGTAGTATTGGGCTAGCGCACTCCTACGAGCAGTACTTC.

The chain uses TRBV7-2 and TRBJ2-3; D call uncertain. This CDR3 region has 18 residues. Trimming left V 5 bases short and J 6 bases short, with 27 bases between. The germline CDR1 and CDR2 sequences are SGHTA and FQGNSA. DNA of the CDR3: TGTGCCAGCAGCCCCCGTTTCACCCCACGCCCTGATGTCGATACGCAGTATTTT. It yields the protein CASSPRFTPRPDVDTQYF.

The J gene is TRBJ1-2, the V gene TRBV9; tentative D call: TRBD1 (5 bases). The V gene lost 4 bases and the J gene lost 4 bases, with 20 bases spanning the gap. Per the germline V gene, CDR1 is SGDLS and CDR2 is YYNGEE. This CDR3 has 16 residues. The CDR3 sequence is CASSFSTGAASYGYTF. DNA for the CDR3: TGTGCCAGCAGCTTCTCAACCGGGGCCGCTAGCTATGGCTACACCTTC.